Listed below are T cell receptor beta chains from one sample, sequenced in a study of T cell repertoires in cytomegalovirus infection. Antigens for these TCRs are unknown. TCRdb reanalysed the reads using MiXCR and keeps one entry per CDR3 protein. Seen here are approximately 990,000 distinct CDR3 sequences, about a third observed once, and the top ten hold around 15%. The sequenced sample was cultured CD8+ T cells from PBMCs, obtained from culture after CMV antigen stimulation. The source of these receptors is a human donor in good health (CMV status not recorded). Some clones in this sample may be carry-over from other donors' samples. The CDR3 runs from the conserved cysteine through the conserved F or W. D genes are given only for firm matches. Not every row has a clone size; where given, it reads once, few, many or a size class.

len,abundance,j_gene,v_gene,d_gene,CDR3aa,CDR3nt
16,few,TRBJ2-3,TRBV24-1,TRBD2,CATSTYSGGGTDTQYF,TGTGCCACCAGTACCTATAGCGGGGGGGGCACAGATACGCAGTATTTT
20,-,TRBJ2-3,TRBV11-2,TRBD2,CASSSYPRTSGGTSTDTQYF,TGTGCCAGCAGCTCCTACCCAAGGACTAGCGGGGGGACTAGCACAGATACGCAGTATTTT
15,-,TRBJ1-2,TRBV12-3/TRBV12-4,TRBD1,CASSLVTGTGNGYTF,TGTGCCAGCAGTTTAGTCACCGGGACAGGGAATGGCTACACCTTC
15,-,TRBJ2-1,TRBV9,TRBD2,CASGGNSGGYNEQFF,TGTGCCAGCGGAGGGAATAGCGGGGGGTACAATGAGCAGTTCTTC
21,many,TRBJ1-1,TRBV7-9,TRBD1,CASSWGQGAREELRMRTEAFF,TGTGCCAGCAGCTGGGGACAGGGGGCAAGGGAGGAACTCAGAATGAGGACTGAAGCTTTCTTT
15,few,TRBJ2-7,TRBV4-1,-,CASSQGTLGLYEQYF,TGCGCCAGCAGCCAAGGAACATTAGGATTATACGAGCAGTACTTC
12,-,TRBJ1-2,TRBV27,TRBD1,CANRTGRYGYTF,TGTGCCAACCGGACAGGGCGCTATGGCTACACCTTC
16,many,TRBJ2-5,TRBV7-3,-,CASSLGLRRGKETQYF,TGTGCCAGCAGCTTAGGACTCCGACGGGGGAAAGAGACCCAGTACTTC
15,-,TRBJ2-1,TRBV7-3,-,CASSLTSAAYNEQFF,TGTGCCAGCAGCTTAACGAGCGCGGCCTACAATGAGCAGTTCTTC
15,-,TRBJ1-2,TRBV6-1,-,CASSEALAGAYGYTF,TGTGCCAGCAGTGAAGCGCTGGCAGGGGCCTATGGCTACACCTTC
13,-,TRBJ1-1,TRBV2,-,CASIQNMNTEAFF,TGTGCCAGCATACAGAACATGAACACTGAAGCTTTCTTT
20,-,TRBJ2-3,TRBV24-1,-,CATSDFDRLSPKGPADTQYF,TGTGCCACCAGTGATTTCGACAGATTGTCTCCGAAGGGTCCTGCAGATACGCAGTATTTT
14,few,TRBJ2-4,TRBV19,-,CASSPDLAKNIQYF,TGTGCCAGTAGTCCCGACCTAGCCAAAAACATTCAGTACTTC
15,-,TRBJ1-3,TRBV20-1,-,CSARGQTSSGNTIYF,TGCAGTGCTAGAGGCCAGACCAGCTCTGGAAACACCATATATTTT
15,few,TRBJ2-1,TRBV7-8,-,CASSLVGSTYNEQFF,TGTGCCAGCAGCTTAGTGGGTAGTACCTACAATGAGCAGTTCTTC
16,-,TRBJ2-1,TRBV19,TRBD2,CASSIVLGGFTNEQFF,TGTGCCAGTAGTATAGTCCTGGGGGGGTTTACTAATGAGCAGTTCTTC
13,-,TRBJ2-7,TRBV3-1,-,CASSQAGGGEQYF,TGTGCCAGCAGCCAAGCAGGTGGCGGCGAGCAGTACTTC
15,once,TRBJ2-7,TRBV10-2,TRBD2,CASSKGLAEKYEQYF,TGCGCCAGCAGCAAGGGACTAGCGGAAAAATACGAGCAGTACTTC